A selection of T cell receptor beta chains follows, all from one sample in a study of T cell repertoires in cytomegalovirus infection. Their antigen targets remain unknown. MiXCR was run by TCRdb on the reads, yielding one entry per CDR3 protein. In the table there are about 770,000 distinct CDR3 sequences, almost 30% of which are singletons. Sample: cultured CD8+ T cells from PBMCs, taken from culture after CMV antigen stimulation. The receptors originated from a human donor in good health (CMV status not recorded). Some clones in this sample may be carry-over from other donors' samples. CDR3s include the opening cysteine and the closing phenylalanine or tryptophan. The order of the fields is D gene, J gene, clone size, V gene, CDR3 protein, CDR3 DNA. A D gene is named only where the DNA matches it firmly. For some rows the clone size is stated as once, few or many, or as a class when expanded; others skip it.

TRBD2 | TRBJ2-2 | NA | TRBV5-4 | CASSLVAGELGGELFF | TGTGCCAGCAGCTTGGTAGCGGGGGAGCTAGGAGGGGAGCTGTTTTTT
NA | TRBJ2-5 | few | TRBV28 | CATDLGRQETQYF | TGTGCCACCGACCTGGGGCGACAAGAGACCCAGTACTTC
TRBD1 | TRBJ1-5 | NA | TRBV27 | CASSTGQLVPQPQHF | TGTGCCAGCAGTACGGGACAGTTGGTTCCTCAGCCCCAGCATTTT
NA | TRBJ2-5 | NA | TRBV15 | CATSGPFSQNQETQYF | TGTGCCACCAGCGGTCCATTTTCTCAGAACCAAGAGACCCAGTACTTC
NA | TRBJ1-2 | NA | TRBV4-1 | CASSQEVAGAHYGYTF | TGCGCCAGCAGCCAAGAGGTGGCAGGGGCGCACTATGGCTACACCTTC
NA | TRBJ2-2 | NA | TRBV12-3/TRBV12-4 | CASSFDLWRGNTGELFF | TGTGCCAGCAGTTTTGACCTCTGGAGGGGGAACACCGGGGAGCTGTTTTTT
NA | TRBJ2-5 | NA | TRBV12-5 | CASGLSLFGQETQYF | TGTGCTAGTGGTTTGTCCCTCTTTGGCCAAGAGACCCAGTACTTC
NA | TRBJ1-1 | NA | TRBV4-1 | CASSQEELSAWSTEAFF | TGCGCCAGCAGCCAAGAAGAATTGAGTGCGTGGAGCACTGAAGCTTTCTTT
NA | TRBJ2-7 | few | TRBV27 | CASSGQPTYEQYF | TGTGCCAGCTCTGGACAGCCGACCTACGAGCAGTACTTC
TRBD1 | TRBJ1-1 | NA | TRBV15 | CATSGGGTVNTEAFF | TGTGCCACCAGCGGAGGGGGGACAGTGAACACTGAAGCTTTCTTT
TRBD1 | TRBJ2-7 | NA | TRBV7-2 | CASSWTGTFNEQYF | TGTGCCAGCAGCTGGACAGGGACATTCAACGAGCAGTACTTC
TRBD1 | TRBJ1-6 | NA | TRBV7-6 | CASSQGGAMDHF | TGTGCCAGCAGCCAGGGGGGGGCCATGGATCACTTT
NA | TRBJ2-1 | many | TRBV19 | CASSIDQIQRKYNEQFF | TGTGCCAGTAGTATAGATCAAATCCAGCGGAAGTACAATGAGCAGTTCTTC
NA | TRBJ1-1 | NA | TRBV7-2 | CASSLEFTPQMTEAFF | TGTGCCAGCAGCTTAGAATTCACTCCCCAGATGACTGAAGCTTTCTTT
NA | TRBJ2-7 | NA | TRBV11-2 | CASSSGGFYEQYF | TGTGCCAGCAGCTCGGGCGGGTTTTACGAGCAGTACTTC
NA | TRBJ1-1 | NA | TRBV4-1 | CASSQGVEGTEAFF | TGCGCCAGCAGCCAAGGAGTAGAAGGGACTGAAGCTTTCTTT
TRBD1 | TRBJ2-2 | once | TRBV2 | CAVSIGGDTGELFF | TGTGCCGTCTCAATAGGGGGCGACACCGGGGAGCTGTTTTTT
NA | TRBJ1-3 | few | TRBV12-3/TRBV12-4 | CASTDSGNTIYF | TGTGCCAGCACGGACTCTGGAAACACCATATATTTT
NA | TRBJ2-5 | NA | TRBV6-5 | CASSYSGAGTQYF | TGTGCCAGCAGTTACAGTGGTGCGGGGACCCAGTACTTC
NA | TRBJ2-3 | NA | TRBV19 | CASSIVSPPQDTQYF | TGTGCCAGTAGTATTGTCAGCCCGCCACAGGATACGCAGTATTTT
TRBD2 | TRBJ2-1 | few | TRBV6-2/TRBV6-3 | CASIERRGGNEQFF | TGTGCCAGCATAGAGAGGCGGGGGGGCAATGAGCAGTTCTTC
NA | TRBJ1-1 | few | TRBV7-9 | CASSLTSPEAFF | TGTGCCAGCAGCCTAACCTCCCCTGAAGCTTTCTTT
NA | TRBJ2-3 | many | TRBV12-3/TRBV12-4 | CASRVLGTDTQYF | TGTGCCAGCAGGGTCTTGGGCACAGATACGCAGTATTTT
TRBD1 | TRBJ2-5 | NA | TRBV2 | CASSGWIQGAEETQYF | TGTGCCAGCAGTGGGTGGATCCAGGGGGCTGAGGAGACCCAGTACTTC
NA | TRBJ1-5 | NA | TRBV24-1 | CATSDTTEGNQPQHF | TGTGCCACCAGTGACACGACCGAGGGCAATCAGCCCCAGCATTTT
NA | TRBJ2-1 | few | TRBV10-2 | CASSVEDRPYNEQFF | TGCGCCAGCAGTGTCGAGGACAGACCTTACAATGAGCAGTTCTTC
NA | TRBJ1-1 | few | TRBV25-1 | CASSEGGEFTEAFF | TGTGCCAGCAGTGAGGGGGGGGAGTTCACTGAAGCTTTCTTT
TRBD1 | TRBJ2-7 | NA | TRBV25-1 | CASCGGPVYGTGSYEQYF | TGTGCCAGCTGTGGAGGTCCGGTCTACGGGACAGGATCCTACGAGCAGTACTTC
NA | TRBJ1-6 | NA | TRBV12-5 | CASGLNSPLHF | TGTGCTAGTGGGCTCAATTCACCCCTCCACTTT
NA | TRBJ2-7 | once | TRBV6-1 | CASRDDSSYEQYF | TGTGCCAGCAGAGACGACAGCTCCTACGAGCAGTACTTC
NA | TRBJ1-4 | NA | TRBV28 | CASSLGGILYNEKLFF | TGTGCCAGCAGTTTGGGGGGCATCCTATATAATGAAAAACTGTTTTTT
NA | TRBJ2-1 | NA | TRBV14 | CASSQDQRWDEQFF | TGTGCCAGCAGCCAAGATCAGCGTTGGGATGAGCAGTTCTTC
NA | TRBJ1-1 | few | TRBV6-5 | CATLLKALDTEAFF | TGTGCCACCTTACTCAAAGCCCTGGACACTGAAGCTTTCTTT
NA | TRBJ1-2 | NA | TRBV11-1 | CASSLPSDGSNYGYTF | TGTGCCAGCAGCTTGCCCTCGGACGGATCTAACTATGGCTACACCTTC
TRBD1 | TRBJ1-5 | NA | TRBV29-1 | CSPGTASNQPQHF | TGCAGCCCCGGGACAGCTAGCAATCAGCCCCAGCATTTT
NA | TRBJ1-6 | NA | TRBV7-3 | CASSLIGPNPLHF | TGTGCCAGCAGCTTAATTGGACCAAATCCCCTCCACTTT
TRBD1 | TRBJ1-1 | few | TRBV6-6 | CASTLTGAGTEAFF | TGTGCCAGCACCCTAACAGGGGCAGGCACTGAAGCTTTCTTT
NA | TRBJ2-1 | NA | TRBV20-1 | CSAREYNEQFF | TGCAGTGCTAGAGAATACAATGAGCAGTTCTTC
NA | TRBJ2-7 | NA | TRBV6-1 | CATKDGYEQYF | TGTGCCACCAAGGACGGCTACGAGCAGTACTTC
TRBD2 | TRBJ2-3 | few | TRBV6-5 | CASRPFSGGSTDTQYF | TGTGCCAGCAGACCATTTAGCGGGGGTAGCACAGATACGCAGTATTTT
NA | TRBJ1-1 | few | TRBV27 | CASSYFHRGTEAFF | TGTGCCAGCAGTTACTTCCATCGGGGGACTGAAGCTTTCTTT
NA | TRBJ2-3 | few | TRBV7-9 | CASSPRTAVSTDTQYF | TGTGCCAGCAGCCCCCGGACAGCAGTTAGCACAGATACGCAGTATTTT
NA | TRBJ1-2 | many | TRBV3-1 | CASSQGRSNYGYTF | TGTGCCAGCAGCCAGGGCCGCTCTAACTATGGCTACACCTTC
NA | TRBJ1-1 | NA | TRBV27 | CASSPVGLSEAFF | TGTGCCAGCAGTCCCGTGGGGCTATCTGAAGCTTTCTTT
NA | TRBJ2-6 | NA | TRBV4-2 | CASSQERSSGANVLTF | TGTGCCAGCAGCCAAGAAAGAAGCTCTGGGGCCAACGTCCTGACTTTC
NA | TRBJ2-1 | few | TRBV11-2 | CASSPQYNEQFF | TGTGCCAGCAGCCCCCAATACAATGAGCAGTTCTTC
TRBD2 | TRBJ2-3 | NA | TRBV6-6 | CASSYYGGRSDTQYF | TGTGCCAGCAGTTACTACGGGGGGAGGTCAGATACGCAGTATTTT
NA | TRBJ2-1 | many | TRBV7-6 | CASSQPGQGQFF | TGTGCCAGCAGCCAACCGGGACAAGGGCAGTTCTTC
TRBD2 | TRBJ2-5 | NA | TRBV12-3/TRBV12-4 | CASSPLLAGGGETQYF | TGTGCCAGCAGTCCCCTGCTAGCGGGGGGGGGGGAGACCCAGTACTTC
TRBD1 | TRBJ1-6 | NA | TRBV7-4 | CASSFPDRGLYNSPLHF | TGTGCCAGCAGCTTCCCGGACAGGGGGCTCTATAATTCACCCCTCCACTTT
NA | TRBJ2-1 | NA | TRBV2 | CATRDGVDYNEQFF | TGTGCCACTCGGGACGGGGTCGACTACAATGAGCAGTTCTTC
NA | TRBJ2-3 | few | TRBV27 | CASSLRGPDTQYF | TGTGCCAGCAGTCTCAGGGGTCCAGATACGCAGTATTTT
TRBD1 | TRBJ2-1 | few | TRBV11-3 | CASSLMGDRGNEQFF | TGTGCCAGCAGCTTAATGGGGGACAGGGGCAATGAGCAGTTCTTC
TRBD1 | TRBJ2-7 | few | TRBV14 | CASSQEWGTGGQSSYEQYF | TGTGCCAGCAGCCAGGAGTGGGGGACAGGGGGCCAAAGCTCCTACGAGCAGTACTTC
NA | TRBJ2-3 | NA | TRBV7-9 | CASSPPFEGAQYF | TGTGCCAGCAGCCCGCCTTTTGAGGGGGCGCAGTATTTT